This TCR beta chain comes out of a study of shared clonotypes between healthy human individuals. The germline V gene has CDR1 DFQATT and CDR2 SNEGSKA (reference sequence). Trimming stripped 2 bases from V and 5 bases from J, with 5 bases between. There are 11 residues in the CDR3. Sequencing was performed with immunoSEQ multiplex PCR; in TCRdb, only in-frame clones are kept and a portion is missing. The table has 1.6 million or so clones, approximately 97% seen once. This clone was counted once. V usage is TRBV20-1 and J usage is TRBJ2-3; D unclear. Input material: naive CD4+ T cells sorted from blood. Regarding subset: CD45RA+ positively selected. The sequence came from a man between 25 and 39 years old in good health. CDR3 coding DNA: TGCAGTGCTAGATATCTAGATACGCAGTATTTT. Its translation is CSARYLDTQYF.